This section outlines one T cell receptor (beta chain) sequence together with its context. This entry is derived from a study of blood T cell repertoires in COVID-19. Study summary: Sources were T cells, B-cell-depleted T cells, or PBMCs; the material itself was cDNA or gDNA.

Participant age was 18 to 89 years, and participants resided in 24 US areas. All recovered Cohort 3 donors got two negative PCRs, got clearance, or saw symptom resolution. The length of the CDR3 is 15 residues. V trimming: 2 bases; J trimming: 5 bases; junction bases outside the gene matches: 1. From germline, CDR1 is SGDLS and CDR2 YYNGEE. Original data processing: Reference gene primers were amplified, and this amplification served to estimate nucleated cell counts. Using immunoSEQ multiplex PCR, the repertoire was profiled, and TCRdb retains in-frame clones only, with some absent. That table gives V, J and clone size, and the DNA gave D and trimming. This sample has 150,000 to 200,000 clones, with roughly 82% found just once.

The chain links TRBV9 to TRBJ1-6; 10 bases fit TRBD1. This clonotype originated in a man aged 50-60 years who had recovered from COVID-19. Material for sequencing was PBMCs or T cells enriched from blood (not recorded which). The CDR3 spells CASSVGTGDNSPLHF. CDR3 coding DNA: TGTGCCAGCAGCGTTGGGACAGGGGATAATTCACCCCTCCACTTT.